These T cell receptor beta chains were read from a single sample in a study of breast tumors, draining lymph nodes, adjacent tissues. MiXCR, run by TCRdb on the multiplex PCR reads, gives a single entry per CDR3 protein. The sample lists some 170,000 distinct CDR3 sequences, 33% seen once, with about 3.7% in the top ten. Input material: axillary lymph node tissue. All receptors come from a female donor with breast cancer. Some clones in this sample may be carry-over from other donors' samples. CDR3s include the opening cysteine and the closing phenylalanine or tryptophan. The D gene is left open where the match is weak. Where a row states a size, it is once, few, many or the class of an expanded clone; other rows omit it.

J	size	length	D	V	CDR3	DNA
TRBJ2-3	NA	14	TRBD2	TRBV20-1	CSVTSGASTDTQYF	TGCAGTGTCACTAGCGGTGCTAGCACAGATACGCAGTATTTT
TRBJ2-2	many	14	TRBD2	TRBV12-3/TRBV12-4	CASSLAGGTGELFF	TGTGCCAGCAGTTTAGCGGGGGGGACCGGGGAGCTGTTTTTT
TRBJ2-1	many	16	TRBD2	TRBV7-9	CASSSRERGTYNEQFF	TGTGCCAGCAGCTCTCGGGAGCGGGGGACCTACAATGAGCAGTTCTTC
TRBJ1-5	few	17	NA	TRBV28	CASSLISGPNSNQPQHF	TGTGCCAGCAGTCTGATCTCTGGACCGAATAGCAATCAGCCCCAGCATTTT
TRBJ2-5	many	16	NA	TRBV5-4	CASSFVTGFGQETQYF	TGTGCCAGCAGCTTCGTGACTGGCTTTGGCCAAGAGACCCAGTACTTC
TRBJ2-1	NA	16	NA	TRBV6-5	CASSWSRGPEYNEQFF	TGTGCCAGCAGTTGGTCCCGGGGGCCGGAGTACAATGAGCAGTTCTTC
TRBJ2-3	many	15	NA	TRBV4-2	CASSQEGLASDTQYF	TGTGCCAGCAGCCAAGAAGGGCTCGCCTCAGATACGCAGTATTTT
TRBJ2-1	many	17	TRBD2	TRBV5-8	CASSLALAGGPENEQFF	TGTGCCAGCAGCTTGGCACTAGCGGGGGGACCCGAGAATGAGCAGTTCTTC
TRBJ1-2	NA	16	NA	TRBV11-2	CASSTQGGAPGYGYTF	TGTGCCAGCAGCACCCAAGGAGGGGCGCCTGGCTATGGCTACACCTTC
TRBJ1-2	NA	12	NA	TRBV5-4	CASSARGAGYTF	TGTGCCAGCAGTGCGCGAGGGGCAGGCTACACCTTC
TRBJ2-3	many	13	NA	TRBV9	CASSAQGKDTQYF	TGTGCCAGCAGTGCGCAGGGGAAAGATACGCAGTATTTT
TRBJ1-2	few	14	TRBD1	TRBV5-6	CASRIDRAHYGYTF	TGTGCCAGCAGGATCGACAGGGCCCACTATGGCTACACCTTC
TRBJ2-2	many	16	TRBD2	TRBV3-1	CASSLTSGGNTGELFF	TGTGCCAGCAGCTTGACTAGCGGGGGGAACACCGGGGAGCTGTTTTTT
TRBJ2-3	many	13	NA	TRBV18	CASSPPSADTQYF	TGTGCCAGCTCACCTCCCTCGGCAGATACGCAGTATTTT
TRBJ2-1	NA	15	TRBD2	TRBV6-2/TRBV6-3	CASSFRRGGTHEQFF	TGTGCCAGCAGTTTTCGGCGGGGGGGCACGCATGAGCAGTTCTTC
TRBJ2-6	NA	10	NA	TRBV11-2	CASRTSDLTF	TGTGCCAGCAGGACATCAGACCTGACTTTC
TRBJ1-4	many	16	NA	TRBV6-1	CASSVNRVPTNEKLFF	TGTGCCAGCAGTGTAAACAGGGTCCCGACTAATGAAAAACTGTTTTTT
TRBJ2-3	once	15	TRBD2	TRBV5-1	CASSSGTSGLDTQYF	TGCGCCAGCAGCTCCGGGACTAGCGGGCTTGATACGCAGTATTTT
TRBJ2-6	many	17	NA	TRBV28	CASSLMKLAGRANVLTF	TGTGCCAGCAGTTTGATGAAATTGGCAGGGAGGGCCAACGTCCTGACTTTC
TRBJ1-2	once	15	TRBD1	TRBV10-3	CAIRVDRGRSYGYTF	TGTGCCATCAGGGTGGACAGGGGGCGGAGCTATGGCTACACCTTC
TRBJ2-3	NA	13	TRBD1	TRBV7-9	CASSPTRRTGTYF	TGTGCCAGCAGCCCAACTCGGAGGACAGGGACGTATTTT
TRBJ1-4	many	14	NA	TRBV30	CASAIRLGNEKLFF	TGTGCCTCGGCCATAAGACTCGGTAATGAAAAACTGTTTTTT
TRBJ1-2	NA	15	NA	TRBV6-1	CASSHPYEGNYGYTF	TGTGCCAGCAGTCATCCCTATGAGGGAAACTATGGCTACACCTTC
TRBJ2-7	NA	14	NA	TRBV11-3	CASRYRDKSYEQYF	TGTGCCAGCAGATACCGGGACAAATCCTACGAGCAGTACTTC
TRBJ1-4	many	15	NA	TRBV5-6	CASSSLGQAGEKLFF	TGTGCCAGCAGCTCCCTGGGGCAGGCAGGTGAAAAACTGTTTTTT
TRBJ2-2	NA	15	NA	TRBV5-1	CASSSGLMNTGELFF	TGCGCCAGCAGCTCGGGACTCATGAACACCGGGGAGCTGTTTTTT
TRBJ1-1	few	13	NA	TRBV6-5	CASTQSGNTEAFF	TGTGCCAGCACCCAATCCGGGAACACTGAAGCTTTCTTT
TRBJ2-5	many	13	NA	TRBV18	CASSTGIQETQYF	TGTGCCAGCTCTACGGGGATCCAAGAGACCCAGTACTTC
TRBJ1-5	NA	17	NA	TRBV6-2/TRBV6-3	CASSHVLGAPDNQPQHF	TGTGCCAGCAGTCACGTTTTGGGGGCGCCGGACAATCAGCCCCAGCATTTT
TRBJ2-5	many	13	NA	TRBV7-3	CASSLSRGETQYF	TGTGCCAGCAGCCTTAGTAGGGGAGAGACCCAGTACTTC
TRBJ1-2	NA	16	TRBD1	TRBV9	CASSSEGTGGWNGYTF	TGTGCCAGCAGCTCAGAAGGGACAGGGGGCTGGAATGGCTACACCTTC
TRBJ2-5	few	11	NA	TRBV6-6	CATNDQETQYF	TGTGCCACCAACGACCAAGAGACCCAGTACTTC
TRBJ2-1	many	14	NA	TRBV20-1	CSAIWRGPYNEQFF	TGCAGTGCTATTTGGCGGGGACCTTACAATGAGCAGTTCTTC
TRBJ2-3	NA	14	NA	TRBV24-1	CATSEGTFQETQYF	TGTGCCACCAGTGAGGGGACATTCCAAGAGACCCAGTATTTT
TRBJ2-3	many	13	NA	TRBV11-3	CASRGPSTDTQYF	TGTGCCAGCAGGGGACCCAGCACAGATACGCAGTATTTT
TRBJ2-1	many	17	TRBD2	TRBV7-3	CASSFSPRTSGSDEQFF	TGTGCCAGCAGCTTTTCTCCGAGGACTAGCGGGAGCGATGAGCAGTTCTTC
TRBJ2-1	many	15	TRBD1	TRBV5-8	CASSVGQGSSDEQFF	TGTGCCAGCAGCGTCGGACAGGGGTCATCAGATGAGCAGTTCTTC
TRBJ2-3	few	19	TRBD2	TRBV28	CASSLPGLAHIASTDTQYF	TGTGCCAGCAGTTTACCCGGACTAGCGCACATTGCTAGCACAGATACGCAGTATTTT
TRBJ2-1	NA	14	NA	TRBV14	CASSQDSRHNEQSF	TGTGCCAGCAGCCAAGACAGCCGGCACAATGAGCAGTCCTTC
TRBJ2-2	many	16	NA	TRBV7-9	CASSSQTGLNTGELFF	TGTGCCAGCAGCTCCCAGACAGGCCTCAACACCGGGGAGCTGTTTTTT
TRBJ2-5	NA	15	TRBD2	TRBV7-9	CASKEAGTSGRTQYF	TGTGCCAGCAAAGAAGCCGGGACTAGCGGGAGGACCCAGTACTTC
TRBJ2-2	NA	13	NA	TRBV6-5	CASSHSTLGELFF	TGTGCCAGCAGTCACTCGACGTTGGGGGAGCTGTTTTTT
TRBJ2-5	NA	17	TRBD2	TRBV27	CASSLRRLAGGQETQYF	TGTGCCAGCAGTTTACGAAGACTAGCGGGAGGGCAAGAGACCCAGTACTTC
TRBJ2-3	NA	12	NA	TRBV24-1	CATSASGDTQYF	TGTGCCACCAGTGCCAGCGGAGATACGCAGTATTTT
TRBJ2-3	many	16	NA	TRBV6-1	CASSEYRGLSTDTQYF	TGTGCCAGCAGTGAATACCGCGGTCTTAGCACAGATACGCAGTATTTT
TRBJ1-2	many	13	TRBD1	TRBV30	CAWSGTGYYGYTF	TGTGCCTGGTCCGGGACAGGGTACTATGGCTACACCTTC
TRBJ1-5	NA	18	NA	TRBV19	CASIPFAGGLNSNQPPHF	TGTGCCAGTATCCCCTTTGCGGGGGGGCTCAATAGCAATCAGCCCCCGCATTTT
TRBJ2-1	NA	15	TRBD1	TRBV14	CASSLGGASYNEQFF	TGTGCCAGCAGCCTAGGGGGCGCCTCCTACAATGAGCAGTTCTTC
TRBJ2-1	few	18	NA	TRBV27	CASSDRRVASTQLGEQFF	TGTGCCAGCAGTGACCGTCGGGTGGCGTCCACCCAACTTGGTGAGCAGTTCTTC
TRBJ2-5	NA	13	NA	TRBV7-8	CTSSLGVRETQYF	TGTACCAGCAGCTTAGGTGTCAGGGAGACCCAGTACTTC
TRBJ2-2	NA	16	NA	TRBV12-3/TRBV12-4	CASSLAGYANTGELFF	TGTGCCAGCAGTTTAGCAGGGTACGCGAACACCGGGGAGCTGTTTTTT
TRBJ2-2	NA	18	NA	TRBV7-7	CASSLGPQGCANTGELFF	TGTGCTAGCAGCTTAGGTCCCCAGGGCTGTGCGAACACCGGGGAGCTGTTTTTT
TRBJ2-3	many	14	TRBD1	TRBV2	CASKDRGYADTQYF	TGTGCCAGCAAGGACAGGGGTTACGCAGATACGCAGTATTTT
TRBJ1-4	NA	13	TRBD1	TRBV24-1	CATSQGANEKLFF	TGTGCCACCAGTCAGGGGGCTAATGAAAAACTGTTTTTT
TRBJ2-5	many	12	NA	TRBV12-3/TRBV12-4	CASSLTRETQYF	TGTGCCAGCAGTTTAACTCGAGAGACCCAGTACTTC
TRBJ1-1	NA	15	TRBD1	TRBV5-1	CASSEMRGLNTEAFF	TGCGCCAGCAGCGAAATGAGGGGGCTGAACACTGAAGCTTTCTTT
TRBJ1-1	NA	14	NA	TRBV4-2	CASSHPGVNTEAFF	TGTGCCAGCAGCCATCCCGGGGTGAACACTGAAGCTTTCTTT
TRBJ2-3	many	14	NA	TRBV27	CASSFTIFTDTQYF	TGTGCCAGCAGTTTCACTATTTTCACAGATACGCAGTATTTT
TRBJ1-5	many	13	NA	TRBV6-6	CASRRGEIQPQHF	TGTGCCAGCCGAAGGGGGGAAATTCAGCCCCAGCATTTT